Listed below are T cell receptor beta chains from one sample, sequenced in a study of molecular identifiers for immune sequencing clone quantification. TCRdb fed the PCR reads into MiXCR, producing one record per CDR3 protein. The sample contains approximately 54,000 distinct CDR3 sequences, about 23% of which appear only once. Sequencing input: naive CD8+ T cells from blood, with Jurkat cell RNA spiked in. Receptors were obtained from a human donor in good health. Some libraries in this study had Jurkat cell RNA spiked in. Each CDR3 is given without its conserved first and last residue. Fields, in order: D gene, J gene, V gene, CDR3 protein. The D gene is left open where the match is weak.

D: TRBD2
J: TRBJ2-5
V: TRBV4-1
CDR3: ASSHGATSGKETQY

D: TRBD1
J: TRBJ2-2
V: TRBV9
CDR3: ASSADRGPGELF

D: .
J: TRBJ2-3
V: TRBV2
CDR3: ASSEDLQGGVTDTQY

D: .
J: TRBJ1-6
V: TRBV2
CDR3: ASSEARPGLDSPLH

D: .
J: TRBJ1-5
V: TRBV7-2
CDR3: ASSLWSSNQPQH

D: TRBD1
J: TRBJ2-5
V: TRBV29-1
CDR3: SVEDGTGGRAETQY

D: .
J: TRBJ1-5
V: TRBV28
CDR3: ASSSPGTGHTQPQH

D: TRBD1
J: TRBJ1-1
V: TRBV30
CDR3: AWRDGTGQPEAF

D: .
J: TRBJ1-5
V: TRBV6-4
CDR3: ASSGPLYQPQH

D: .
J: TRBJ1-1
V: TRBV13
CDR3: ASSYGQFGGTEAF

D: .
J: TRBJ1-1
V: TRBV6-1
CDR3: ASSESHGRFLNTEAF

D: .
J: TRBJ1-4
V: TRBV15
CDR3: ATSRGRGGVNEKLF

D: TRBD1
J: TRBJ2-7
V: TRBV13
CDR3: ASSPGQESSYEQY

D: TRBD1
J: TRBJ1-1
V: TRBV13
CDR3: ASSPGTGASTEAF

D: TRBD2
J: TRBJ2-3
V: TRBV13
CDR3: ASSERAGGGTDTQY

D: .
J: TRBJ2-5
V: TRBV9
CDR3: ASSDPVSQTQY

D: .
J: TRBJ2-1
V: TRBV5-8
CDR3: ASSLQGNEQF

D: .
J: TRBJ1-2
V: TRBV4-3
CDR3: ASSQEVGQTYGYT

D: .
J: TRBJ2-7
V: TRBV4-1
CDR3: ASSLSRDTSYEQY

D: .
J: TRBJ2-2
V: TRBV4-1
CDR3: ASDNAPGGSGEPF

D: .
J: TRBJ2-2
V: TRBV21-1
CDR3: ASSTRDRLNTGELF

D: .
J: TRBJ2-7
V: TRBV6-5
CDR3: ASRSRWGFDEQY

D: .
J: TRBJ2-2
V: TRBV11-2
CDR3: ASGLGDSGYTGELF

D: TRBD1
J: TRBJ2-1
V: TRBV12-3/TRBV12-4
CDR3: ASSGPGQGSYNEQL

D: .
J: TRBJ2-1
V: TRBV6-2/TRBV6-3
CDR3: ASSLGPGGVVYNEQF

D: TRBD1
J: TRBJ2-3
V: TRBV4-1
CDR3: ASSQTRDRQY

D: TRBD2
J: TRBJ2-7
V: TRBV7-2
CDR3: ASSWFLAGSYEQY

D: .
J: TRBJ2-5
V: TRBV6-1
CDR3: ASSAGPKETQY

D: TRBD1
J: TRBJ2-5
V: TRBV4-3
CDR3: ASSQDFDRGGETQY

D: .
J: TRBJ1-1
V: TRBV7-9
CDR3: ASSQIGAVEAF

D: TRBD2
J: TRBJ2-3
V: TRBV7-9
CDR3: ASSLLLAGRTDTQY

D: .
J: TRBJ1-3
V: TRBV6-1
CDR3: ASSERSVLIMNSGNTIY

D: .
J: TRBJ1-1
V: TRBV27
CDR3: ASSDSTGAIEAF

D: TRBD2
J: TRBJ2-1
V: TRBV11-3
CDR3: ASSLAGRPIYEQF

D: TRBD1
J: TRBJ2-2
V: TRBV19
CDR3: ASSLGQGFTGELF

D: .
J: TRBJ2-7
V: TRBV5-1
CDR3: ASSLNTGSTYEQY

D: .
J: TRBJ1-1
V: TRBV20-1
CDR3: SATDSVGNTEAF

D: .
J: TRBJ2-7
V: TRBV6-6
CDR3: ASSYYDRKGGYEQY

D: .
J: TRBJ2-5
V: TRBV6-5
CDR3: ASSPPGEGETQY

D: .
J: TRBJ2-2
V: TRBV3-1
CDR3: ASSQESRNTGELF

D: TRBD1
J: TRBJ2-7
V: TRBV7-8
CDR3: ASSFPGGYEQY

D: TRBD2
J: TRBJ2-7
V: TRBV20-1
CDR3: SVRGLAGVSAYEQY

D: TRBD2
J: TRBJ2-7
V: TRBV6-5
CDR3: ASSRGRELGYEQY

D: .
J: TRBJ2-7
V: TRBV28
CDR3: ASSFAGYREQY

D: .
J: TRBJ2-2
V: TRBV7-9
CDR3: ASSLGLVNTGELF

D: TRBD2
J: TRBJ2-3
V: TRBV27
CDR3: ASSSGLAEYTDAQY

D: .
J: TRBJ2-7
V: TRBV5-5
CDR3: ASSPERVYEQY

D: TRBD2
J: TRBJ2-3
V: TRBV20-1
CDR3: SARGASGSWTDTQY

D: TRBD2
J: TRBJ2-3
V: TRBV3-1
CDR3: ASSQGRAGGVTDTQY

D: .
J: TRBJ1-1
V: TRBV4-3
CDR3: ASSQEGGLSTEAF

D: TRBD1
J: TRBJ2-7
V: TRBV9
CDR3: ASSVGTGGAEQY

D: .
J: TRBJ2-5
V: TRBV7-9
CDR3: ASSLEVSRLQNAGTQY

D: .
J: TRBJ1-1
V: TRBV12-3/TRBV12-4
CDR3: ASSSWGEGTEAF

D: .
J: TRBJ2-3
V: TRBV20-1
CDR3: SARIRETSTDTQY